The source of this TCR beta chain is a study of blood T cell repertoires in COVID-19 (dated by TCRdb to about 2020). For the study in its entirety: Collaborator samples came from the United States, Italy and Spain and covered acute and convalescent phases of COVID-19. A freely available public database, intended as a resource for researchers studying the immune response to SARS-CoV-2, is where the repertoires were released. Samples came from the ongoing ImmuneRACE study (first 160 participants) plus 1,254 subjects from 6 global collaborators. Deeply sampled blood TCRbeta repertoires from subjects exposed to, actively infected with, or recovered from COVID-19 were included in the dataset. Sample metadata almost always included a de-identified subject ID, COVID-19 status, age in years and sex. Where available, HLA class I and class II types were obtained from metadata supplied by the sample provider rather than from assay-based typing. The material from the prospective study consisted of cDNA or gDNA derived from T cells, B-cell-depleted T cells, or PBMCs. What the authors observed across the whole study: The quantity of clinical and demographic metadata differed by source and by participant and was supplied without curation.

Each collaborating institution followed its own protocols to collect whole blood in K2EDTA tubes. Collaborator samples were shipped for TCRbeta analysis as frozen whole blood, isolated PBMCs, or DNA extracted from either sample type. TCRbeta CDR3 regions were amplified from genomic DNA by means of the immunoSEQ Assay, a bias-controlled multiplex PCR. The study's own analysis went as follows. Nucleated cell counts per sample were estimated from amplification of reference gene primers within the assay. To quantify the absolute abundance of each unique TCRbeta CDR3 rearrangement, sequence reads were collapsed and filtered. For each sample, productive Simpson clonality was calculated as the square root of Simpson's diversity index across productive rearrangements. TCRdb obtained this table from immuneACCESS and retained in-frame rearrangements with V and J assigned. These tables miss some clones; where compared with another copy, unresolved V genes account for less than half of the shortfall, and the remainder is unexplained. D and trimming were read from the DNA, whereas the V and J calls and clone size are those reported in that table. The sample has 250,000 to 300,000 clones on record, approximately 85% of them singletons. The ten most abundant clones make up 4% to 6% of the sample.

Remarks on this clone: The clone's antigen remains unknown. Base qualities are not recorded, but no much larger clone differs from it by a single base.

This clonotype was obtained from a man aged 45-65 years with active or convalescent COVID-19. Sample: peripheral blood.

CDR3 reads: CASRGWGGAAGNTEAFF. The nucleotide sequence reads TGTGCCAGCAGGGGTTGGGGGGGGGCGGCAGGGAACACTGAAGCTTTCTTT. Here the chain combines TRBV27 and TRBJ1-1, with TRBD1 as a weak D call on 6 bases. Trimming costs V 6 bases and J 1 base, and their ends lie 21 bases apart. Based on the germline V gene (reference sequence), the CDR1 and CDR2 sequences are MNHEY and SMNVEV. Including cysteine and phenylalanine, the CDR3 has 17 amino acids. Only the CDR3 portion is preserved as DNA: 51 bases, with reading frame beginning at the first base.